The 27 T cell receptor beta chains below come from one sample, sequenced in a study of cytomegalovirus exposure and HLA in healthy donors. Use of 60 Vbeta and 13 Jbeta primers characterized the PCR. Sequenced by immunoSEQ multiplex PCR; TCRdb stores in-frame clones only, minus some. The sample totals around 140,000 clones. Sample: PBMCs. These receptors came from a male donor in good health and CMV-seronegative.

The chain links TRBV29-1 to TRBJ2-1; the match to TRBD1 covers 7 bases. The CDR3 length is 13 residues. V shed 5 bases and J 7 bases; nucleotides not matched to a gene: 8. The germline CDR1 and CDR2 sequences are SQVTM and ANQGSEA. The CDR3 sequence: CSVNPDRMNEQFF. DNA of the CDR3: TGCAGCGTTAACCCGGACAGGATGAATGAGCAGTTCTTC.

CDR3 bases: TGTGCCATCCGTAAGGGGCAATTGGCCTACGAGCAGTACTTC. Translating it yields CAIRKGQLAYEQYF. The chain has TRBV10-3 and TRBJ2-7, with D possibly matching TRBD1 (5 bases). With 8 bases removed from V and 2 bases from J, the gap between germline ends came to 16 bases. This CDR3 region has 14 residues. Germline values: CDR1 ENHRY, CDR2 SYGVKD.

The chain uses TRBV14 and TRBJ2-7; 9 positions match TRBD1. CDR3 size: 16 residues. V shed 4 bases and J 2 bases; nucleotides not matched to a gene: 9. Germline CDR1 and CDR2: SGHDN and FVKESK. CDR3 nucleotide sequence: TGTGCCAGCAGCCCCTTGGGACAGGGAGTTACCTACGAGCAGTACTTC. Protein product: CASSPLGQGVTYEQYF.

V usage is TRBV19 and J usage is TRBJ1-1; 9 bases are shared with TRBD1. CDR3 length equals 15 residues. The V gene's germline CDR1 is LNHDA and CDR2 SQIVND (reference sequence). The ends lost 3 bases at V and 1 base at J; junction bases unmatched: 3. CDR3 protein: CASSIPGQGNTEAFF. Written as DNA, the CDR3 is TGTGCCAGTAGTATTCCGGGACAGGGGAACACTGAAGCTTTCTTT.

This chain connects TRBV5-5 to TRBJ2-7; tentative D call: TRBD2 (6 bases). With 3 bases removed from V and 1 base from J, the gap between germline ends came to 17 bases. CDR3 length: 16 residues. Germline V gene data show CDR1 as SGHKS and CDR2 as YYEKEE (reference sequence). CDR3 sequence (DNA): TGTGCCAGCAGCTCCATGGCTAGCGAAATATCCTACGAGCAGTACTTC. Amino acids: CASSSMASEISYEQYF.

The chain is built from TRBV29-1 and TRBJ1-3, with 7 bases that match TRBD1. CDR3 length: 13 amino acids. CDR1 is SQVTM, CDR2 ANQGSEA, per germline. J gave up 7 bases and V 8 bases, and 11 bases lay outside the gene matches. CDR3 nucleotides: TGCAGCACCCTACAGGGGCTGTCGAACACCATATATTTT. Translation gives CSTLQGLSNTIYF.

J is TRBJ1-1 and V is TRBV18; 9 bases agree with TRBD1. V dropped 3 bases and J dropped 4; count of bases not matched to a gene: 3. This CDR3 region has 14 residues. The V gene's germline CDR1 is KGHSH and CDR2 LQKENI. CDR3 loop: CASSPTGGVTEAFF. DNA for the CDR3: TGTGCCAGCTCACCCACAGGGGGCGTCACTGAAGCTTTCTTT.

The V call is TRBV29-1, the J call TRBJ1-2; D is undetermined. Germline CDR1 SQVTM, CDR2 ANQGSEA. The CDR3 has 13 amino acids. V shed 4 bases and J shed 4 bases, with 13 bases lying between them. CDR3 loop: CSVGLVTIYGYTF. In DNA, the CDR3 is TGCAGCGTTGGGCTAGTTACCATCTATGGCTACACCTTC.

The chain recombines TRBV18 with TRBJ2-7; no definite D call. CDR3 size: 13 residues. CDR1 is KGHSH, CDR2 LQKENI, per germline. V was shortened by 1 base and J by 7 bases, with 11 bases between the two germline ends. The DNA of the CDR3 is TGTGCCAGCTCACCACGGCTCCTCCTGGAGCAGTACTTC. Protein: CASSPRLLLEQYF. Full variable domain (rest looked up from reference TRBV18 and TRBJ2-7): NAGVMQNPRHLVRRRGQEARLRCSPMKGHSHVYWYRQLPEEGLKFMVYLQKENIIDESGMPKERFSAEFPKEGPSILRIQQVVRGDSAAYFCASSPRLLLEQYFGPGTRLTVT.

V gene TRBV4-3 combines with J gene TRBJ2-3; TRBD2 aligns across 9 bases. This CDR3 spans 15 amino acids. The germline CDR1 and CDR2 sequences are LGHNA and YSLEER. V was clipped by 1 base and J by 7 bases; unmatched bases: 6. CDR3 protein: CASSQGQGTSYTQYF. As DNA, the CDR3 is TGCGCCAGCAGCCAAGGACAAGGGACTAGCTATACGCAGTATTTT.

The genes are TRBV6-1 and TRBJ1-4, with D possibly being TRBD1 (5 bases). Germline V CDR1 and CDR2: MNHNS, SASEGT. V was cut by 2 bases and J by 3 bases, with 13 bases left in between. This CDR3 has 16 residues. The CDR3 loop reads CASSESVPGANEKLFF. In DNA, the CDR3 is TGTGCCAGCAGTGAATCGGTGCCGGGGGCTAATGAAAAACTGTTTTTT.

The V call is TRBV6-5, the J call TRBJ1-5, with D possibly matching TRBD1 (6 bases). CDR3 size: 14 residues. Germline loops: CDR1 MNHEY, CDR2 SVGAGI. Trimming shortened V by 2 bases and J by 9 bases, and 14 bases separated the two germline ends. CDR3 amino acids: CASSYGQGFRPQHF. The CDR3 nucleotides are TGTGCCAGCAGTTACGGGCAGGGGTTTCGGCCCCAGCATTTT.

CDR3 DNA sequence: TGTGCCAGCAGCTTAGCAGGGACTAGGGAGACCCAGTACTTC. Translated, it gives CASSLAGTRETQYF. V usage is TRBV7-9 and J usage is TRBJ2-5; TRBD2 matches 8 bases. Germline values: CDR1 SEHNR, CDR2 FQNEAQ (reference sequence). After removal of 0 bases from V and 5 bases from J, the junction contained 2 bases not matched to a gene. The CDR3 has 14 amino acids.

CDR3 coding DNA: TGTGCCAGTAGTGTGCCATTGGGGCCAAGCAATCAGCCCCAGCATTTT. Encoded protein: CASSVPLGPSNQPQHF. This chain connects TRBV19 to TRBJ1-5; D possibly corresponds to TRBD1 (5 bases). The V gene's germline CDR1 is LNHDA and CDR2 SQIVND (reference sequence). V was pared by 5 bases and J by 1 base, with 15 bases between. The CDR3 is 16 residues long.

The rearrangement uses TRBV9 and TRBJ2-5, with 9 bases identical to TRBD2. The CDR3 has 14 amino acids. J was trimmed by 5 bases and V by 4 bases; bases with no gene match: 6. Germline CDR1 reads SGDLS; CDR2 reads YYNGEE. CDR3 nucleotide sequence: TGTGCCAGCAGCCTCCAAGCGGGGGGTGAGACCCAGTACTTC. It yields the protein CASSLQAGGETQYF.

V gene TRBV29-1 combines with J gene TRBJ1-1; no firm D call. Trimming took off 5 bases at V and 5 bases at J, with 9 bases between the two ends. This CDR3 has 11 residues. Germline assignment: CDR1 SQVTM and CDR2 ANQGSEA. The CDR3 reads CSVLHGTEAFF. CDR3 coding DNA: TGCAGCGTTCTACACGGGACTGAAGCTTTCTTT.

CDR3 sequence: CASSPTYNEQFF. In DNA form, the CDR3 reads TGTGCCAGCAGTCCGACATACAATGAGCAGTTCTTC. The chain links TRBV6-5 to TRBJ2-1; no reliable D call. The CDR3 spans 12 residues. V lost 5 bases and J 4 bases, leaving 6 bases between the germline ends. Germline loops: CDR1 MNHEY, CDR2 SVGAGI.

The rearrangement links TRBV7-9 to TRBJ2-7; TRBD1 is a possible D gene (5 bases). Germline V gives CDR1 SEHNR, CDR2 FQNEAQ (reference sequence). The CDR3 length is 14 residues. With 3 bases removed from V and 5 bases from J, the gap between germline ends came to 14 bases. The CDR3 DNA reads TGTGCCAGCAGCTTTGGGGCAGCCAGGGACGAGCAGTACTTC. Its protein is CASSFGAARDEQYF.

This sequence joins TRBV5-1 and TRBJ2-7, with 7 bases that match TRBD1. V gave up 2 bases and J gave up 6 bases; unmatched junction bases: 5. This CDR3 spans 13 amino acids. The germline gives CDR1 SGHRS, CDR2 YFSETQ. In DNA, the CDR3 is TGCGCCAGCAGCTTTGACAGGGTAGGCGAGCAGTACTTC. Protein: CASSFDRVGEQYF.

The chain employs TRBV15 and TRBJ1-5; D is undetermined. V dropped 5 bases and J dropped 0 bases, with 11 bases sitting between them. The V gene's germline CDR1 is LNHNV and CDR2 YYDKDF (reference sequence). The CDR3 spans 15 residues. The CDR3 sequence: CATSATAGSNQPQHF. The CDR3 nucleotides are TGTGCCACCAGCGCCACTGCGGGTAGCAATCAGCCCCAGCATTTT.

CDR3 region: CASSGSGGAGETQYF. The CDR3 DNA reads as TGTGCCAGCAGCGGTAGCGGGGGGGCAGGAGAGACCCAGTACTTC. The chain has TRBV9 and TRBJ2-5, with 11 positions matching TRBD2. This CDR3 region has 15 residues. Germline V gene sequence: CDR1 SGDLS, CDR2 YYNGEE. V shed 3 bases and J 4 bases; nucleotides not matched to a gene: 5. The full variable domain, rest sourced from reference TRBV9 and TRBJ2-5, is DSGVTQTPKHLITATGQRVTLRCSPRSGDLSVYWYQQSLDQGLQFLIQYYNGEERAKGNILERFSAQQFPDLHSELNLSSLELGDSALYFCASSGSGGAGETQYFGPGTRLLVL.

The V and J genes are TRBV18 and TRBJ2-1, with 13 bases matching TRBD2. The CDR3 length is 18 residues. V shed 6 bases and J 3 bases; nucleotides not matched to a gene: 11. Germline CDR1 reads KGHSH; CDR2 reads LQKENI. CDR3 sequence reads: CASSRGGTSGANYNEQFF. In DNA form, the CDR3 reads TGTGCCAGCTCGCGGGGCGGGACTAGCGGGGCTAACTACAATGAGCAGTTCTTC.

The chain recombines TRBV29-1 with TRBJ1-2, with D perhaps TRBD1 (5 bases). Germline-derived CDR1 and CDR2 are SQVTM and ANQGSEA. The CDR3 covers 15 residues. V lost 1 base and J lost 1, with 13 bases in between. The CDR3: CSVEAFGHLNYGYTF. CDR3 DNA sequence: TGCAGCGTTGAAGCCTTCGGACACCTTAACTATGGCTACACCTTC.

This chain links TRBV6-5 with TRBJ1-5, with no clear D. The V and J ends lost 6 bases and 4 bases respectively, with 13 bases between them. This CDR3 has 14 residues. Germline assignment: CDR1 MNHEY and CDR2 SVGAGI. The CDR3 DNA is TGTGCCAGCAGGGGTCCGGGGTCGAATCAGCCCCAGCATTTT. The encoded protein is CASRGPGSNQPQHF.

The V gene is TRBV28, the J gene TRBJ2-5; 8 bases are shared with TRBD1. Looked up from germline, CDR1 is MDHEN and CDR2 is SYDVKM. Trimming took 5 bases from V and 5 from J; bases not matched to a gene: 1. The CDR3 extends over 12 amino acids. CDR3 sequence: CASSQGAETQYF. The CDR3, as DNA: TGTGCCAGCAGTCAGGGGGCTGAGACCCAGTACTTC.

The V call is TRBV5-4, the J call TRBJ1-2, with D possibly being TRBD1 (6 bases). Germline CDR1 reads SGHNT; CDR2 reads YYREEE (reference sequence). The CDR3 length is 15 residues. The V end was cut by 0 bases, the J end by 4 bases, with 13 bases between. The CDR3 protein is CASSLGAGATYGYTF. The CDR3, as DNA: TGTGCCAGCAGCTTGGGGGCGGGGGCCACCTATGGCTACACCTTC. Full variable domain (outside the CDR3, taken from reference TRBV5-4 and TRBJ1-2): ETGVTQSPTHLIKTRGQQVTLRCSSQSGHNTVSWYQQALGQGPQFIFQYYREEENGRGNFPPRFSGLQFPNYSSELNVNALELDDSALYLCASSLGAGATYGYTFGSGTRLTVV.

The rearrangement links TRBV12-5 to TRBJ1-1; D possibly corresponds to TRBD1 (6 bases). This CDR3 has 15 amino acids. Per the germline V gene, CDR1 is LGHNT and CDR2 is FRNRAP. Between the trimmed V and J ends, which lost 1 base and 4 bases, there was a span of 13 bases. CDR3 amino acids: CASGLAETRGTEAFF. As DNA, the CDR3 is TGTGCTAGTGGTTTGGCAGAAACCAGGGGCACTGAAGCTTTCTTT.